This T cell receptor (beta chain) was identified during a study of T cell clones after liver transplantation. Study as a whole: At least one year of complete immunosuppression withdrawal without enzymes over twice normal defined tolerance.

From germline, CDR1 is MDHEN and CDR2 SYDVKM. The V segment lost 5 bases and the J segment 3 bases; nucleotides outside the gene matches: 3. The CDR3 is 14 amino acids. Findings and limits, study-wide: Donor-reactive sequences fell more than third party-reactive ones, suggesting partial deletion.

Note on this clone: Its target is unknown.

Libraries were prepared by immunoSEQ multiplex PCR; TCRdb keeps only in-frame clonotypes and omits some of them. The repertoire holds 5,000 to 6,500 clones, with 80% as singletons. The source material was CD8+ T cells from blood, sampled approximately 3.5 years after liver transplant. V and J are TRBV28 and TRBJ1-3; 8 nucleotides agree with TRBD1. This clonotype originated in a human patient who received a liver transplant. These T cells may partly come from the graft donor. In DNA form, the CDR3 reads TGTGCCAGCAGTCACAGGGGGGTTGGAAACACCATATATTTT. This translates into CASSHRGVGNTIYF.